Here is one TCR beta chain with its context. Per the authors' pipeline: Amplification of reference gene primers provided the estimated nucleated cell counts. This table comes from immunoSEQ multiplex PCR, and its TCRdb copy is limited to in-frame clones, with some not included. V and J calls and clone size are those listed in that table; D and trimming were worked out from the DNA. This table holds approximately 160,000 clones, 77% found once. The sample belongs to a study of blood T cell repertoires in COVID-19. Study at large: COVID-19 samples collected from the United States, Italy and Spain covered acute and convalescent phases. The analysed material was cDNA or gDNA that came from T cells, B-cell-depleted T cells, or PBMCs.

Trimming took 2 bases from V and 3 from J, leaving 11 bases between them. The germline gives CDR1 LNHDA, CDR2 SQIVND (reference sequence). This CDR3 is 15 amino acids long. The receptor's source is a man aged 70-80 years with acute or convalescent COVID-19. This chain links TRBV19 with TRBJ1-5; tentative D call: TRBD1 (5 bases). Specimen: peripheral blood. In DNA form, the CDR3 reads TGTGCCAGTAGTATAACGCAGGGCTACAATCAGCCCCAGCATTTT. It yields the protein CASSITQGYNQPQHF.